One sample yielded the 20 T cell receptor beta chains listed below, sequenced in a study of blood T cell repertoires in COVID-19. TCRdb's table, derived via immunoSEQ multiplex PCR, lists solely in-frame clones and lacks some. This sample has 250,000 to 300,000 clones, with about 86% found just once. The sequenced sample was peripheral blood. The receptors originated from a woman under 40 with COVID-19, enrolled during active disease.

The rearrangement uses TRBV10-3 and TRBJ2-5, with 7 bases matching TRBD2. The CDR3 has 13 residues. With V trimmed by 10 bases and J by 5 bases, 10 bases remained unmatched. CDR1 and CDR2 (germline): ENHRY, SYGVKD. The CDR3 loop reads CATLRGEMETQYF. CDR3 nucleotides: TGTGCCACACTTCGGGGGGAGATGGAGACCCAGTACTTC.

V is TRBV5-1 and J is TRBJ2-7, with 9 bases that match TRBD1. Germline CDR1 and CDR2: SGHRS and YFSETQ. J lost 3 bases, V lost 6 bases, and 13 bases had no gene match. This CDR3 has 16 amino acids. The CDR3 protein is CASTTSPGTGFYEQYF. CDR3 DNA: TGCGCCAGCACGACTTCTCCCGGGACAGGGTTCTACGAGCAGTACTTC.

The chain carries TRBV11-3 and TRBJ2-3; 7 bases match TRBD1. Germline V lookup: CDR1 SGHNT, CDR2 YENEEA. This CDR3 has 14 residues. Losses at the gene ends were 5 bases for V and 6 bases for J; bases not matched to a gene: 8. CDR3 amino acids: CASSHPGGDDTQYF. CDR3 sequence (DNA): TGTGCCAGCAGCCATCCAGGGGGTGACGATACGCAGTATTTT.

This clone has a single count. This chain uses TRBV5-1 with TRBJ2-7; 12 nucleotides agree with TRBD2. After removal of 4 bases from V and 3 bases from J, the junction contained 14 bases not matched to a gene. Germline V CDR1 and CDR2: SGHRS, YFSETQ. The CDR3 is 18 amino acids. The DNA for the CDR3 is TGCGCCAGCAGCGTCGCACGATGGACTAGCGGGGTCATCTACGAGCAGTACTTC. Protein sequence: CASSVARWTSGVIYEQYF.

V usage is TRBV19 and J usage is TRBJ2-1; 8 bases map to TRBD1. The CDR3 spans 14 residues. Germline V gene sequence: CDR1 LNHDA, CDR2 SQIVND (reference sequence). J was trimmed by 3 bases and V by 7 bases; bases with no gene match: 5. CDR3 in DNA: TGTGCCAGTAACTGGGGACAGGACTACAATGAGCAGTTCTTC. It specifies CASNWGQDYNEQFF.

The chain has TRBV10-2 and TRBJ2-5; TRBD1 matches at 10 bases. V was clipped by 7 bases and J by 4 bases; unmatched bases: 9. The CDR3 consists of 15 residues. In germline, CDR1 is WSHSY, CDR2 SAAADI. CDR3 DNA: TGCGCCAGCAACGAGGGGACAGGGGTTGCAGAGACCCAGTACTTC. This gives the protein CASNEGTGVAETQYF.

The chain has TRBV2 and TRBJ2-5; possibly TRBD1 for D (5 bases). Looked up from germline, CDR1 is SNHLY and CDR2 is FYNNEI. V dropped 8 bases and J dropped 4 bases, with 8 bases sitting between them. This CDR3 spans 11 amino acids. The CDR3 bases are TGTGCCAGCGGGCAGGGAGAGACCCAGTACTTC. It encodes CASGQGETQYF. Full variable domain (missing parts from reference TRBV2 and TRBJ2-5): EPEVTQTPSHQVTQMGQEVILRCVPISNHLYFYWYRQILGQKVEFLVSFYNNEISEKSEIFDDQFSVERPDGSNFTLKIRSTKLEDSAMYFCASGQGETQYFGPGTRLLVL.

This clone was picked up a small number of times. V and J are TRBV14 and TRBJ1-4, with a weak D call TRBD1 (5 bases). The germline V and J ends were trimmed by 3 bases and 4 bases, with 21 bases remaining between them. The CDR3 has 18 amino acids. The germline CDR1 and CDR2 sequences are SGHDN and FVKESK. This CDR3 reads CASSQSPRGTGLNEKLFF. The CDR3, as DNA: TGTGCCAGCAGCCAGTCACCGCGGGGGACCGGCCTTAATGAAAAACTGTTTTTT.

The rearrangement joins TRBV6-5 to TRBJ1-1; possible D gene TRBD1, 6 bases. V was clipped by 4 bases and J by 1 base, with 10 bases between them. The CDR3 is made up of 14 amino acids. CDR1 is MNHEY, CDR2 SVGAGI, per germline. The CDR3 bases are TGTGCCAGCAGTTTTTTACAGGGGAACACTGAAGCTTTCTTT. Amino acids: CASSFLQGNTEAFF.

J is TRBJ1-6 and V is TRBV15, with TRBD1 identical over 7 bases. CDR3 size: 15 residues. V dropped 3 bases and J dropped 7; count of bases not matched to a gene: 6. Per the germline V gene, CDR1 is LNHNV and CDR2 is YYDKDF (reference sequence). In DNA, the CDR3 is TGTGCCACCAGCAGCCCGACAGGGTGGAATTCACCCCTCCACTTT. Translation gives CATSSPTGWNSPLHF.

This chain links TRBV2 with TRBJ1-6; D is unclear. V gave up 3 bases and J gave up 8 bases, with 8 bases separating them. Germline CDR1 reads SNHLY; CDR2 reads FYNNEI. The CDR3 has 13 amino acids. CDR3 residues: CASSDSGHSPLHF. Written as DNA, the CDR3 is TGTGCCAGCAGTGATAGCGGGCATTCACCCCTCCACTTT.

The CDR3 coding sequence is TGTGCCAGTAGTATGGGACAGGGGTTAGATGGGCAGTACTTC. As protein: CASSMGQGLDGQYF. J is TRBJ2-4 and V is TRBV19; TRBD1 agrees at 10 bases. The CDR3 sequence is 14 residues long. The J segment lost 13 bases and the V segment lost 3 bases, leaving 9 bases of the junction unmatched. CDR1 is LNHDA, CDR2 SQIVND, per germline (reference sequence).

This chain joins TRBV19 and TRBJ1-2, with D perhaps matching TRBD1 (6 bases). With 6 bases removed from V and 8 bases from J, the gap between germline ends came to 25 bases. From germline, CDR1 is LNHDA and CDR2 SQIVND (reference sequence). The CDR3 consists of 16 residues. The CDR3 DNA reads TGTGCCAGTAGCCGCTCGGTGAGGGGGGGGGTTTTGGGCTACACCTTC. Amino acids: CASSRSVRGGVLGYTF.

DNA for the CDR3: TGTGCCAGCAGTCTGGCGGGGGGCCCTGAAGAGACCCAGTACTTC. Its translation: CASSLAGGPEETQYF. V usage is TRBV6-5 and J usage is TRBJ2-5; 8 positions match TRBD2. Germline-derived CDR1 and CDR2 are MNHEY and SVGAGI. The trim removed 5 bases at V and 3 bases at J, leaving 8 bases unmatched. The length of the CDR3 is 15 residues.

A few counts support this clone. V and J are TRBV6-7 and TRBJ2-7; tentative D call: TRBD2 (5 bases). TRBV6-7 is flagged as an ORF with uncertain function. This CDR3 has 13 amino acids. V was clipped by 11 bases and J by 3 bases, with 17 bases between them. The DNA for the CDR3 is TGTGCCCGTGCCCCGGGATGTAACTACGAGCAGTACTTC. It specifies CARAPGCNYEQYF.

The chain combines TRBV3-1 (or the pseudogene TRBV3-2) with TRBJ1-3, with D tentatively TRBD1 (6 bases). V was clipped by 1 base and J by 1 base, with 14 bases between them. Germline lookup yields CDR1 LGHDT and CDR2 YNNKEL (reference sequence). This CDR3 region has 17 residues. Written as DNA, the CDR3 is TGTGCCAGCAGCCAAGGCGCCCCCCAGGGGTCTGGAAACACCATATATTTT. Its translation: CASSQGAPQGSGNTIYF.

The chain uses TRBV19 and TRBJ2-7; 7 nucleotides agree with TRBD2. The CDR3 contains 13 residues. CDR1 LNHDA and CDR2 SQIVND come from the germline V gene (reference sequence). V lost 11 bases, J lost 3 bases, and 10 bases stayed unmatched. In nucleotides, the CDR3 is TGTGCCTCGGGGAGGGCCTTGGGCTACGAGCAGTACTTC. Protein: CASGRALGYEQYF.

This clone was counted a few times. The rearrangement links TRBV6-5 to TRBJ1-2, with 8 bases that match TRBD1. Germline V lookup: CDR1 MNHEY, CDR2 SVGAGI. This CDR3 is 13 amino acids long. The V and J ends lost 4 bases and 8 bases, in that order; junction bases with no gene match: 6. The CDR3 DNA follows: TGTGCCAGCAGTTTCCAGGGGGCGGTAGGCTACACCTTC. Protein sequence: CASSFQGAVGYTF.

This clone was detected only a few times. This chain uses TRBV4-1 with TRBJ1-5, with 7 bases matching TRBD1. The CDR3 runs 15 residues. Per germline, CDR1 MGHRA and CDR2 YSYEKL. Trimming took 0 bases from V and 6 from J; bases not matched to a gene: 5. The CDR3 region has the DNA TGCGCCAGCAGCCAAGAGTTCACAGGGGCTCAGCCCCAGCATTTT. Protein product: CASSQEFTGAQPQHF.

The chain uses TRBV27 and TRBJ1-2, with D maybe TRBD1 (5 bases). In germline, CDR1 is MNHEY, CDR2 SMNVEV (reference sequence). Trimming took 8 bases from V and 2 from J, leaving 21 bases between them. This CDR3 has 16 amino acids. For the CDR3, the DNA is TGTGCCAGCGCGGCCTTTCTCACCCGACAGAACTATGGCTACACCTTC. Amino acid sequence: CASAAFLTRQNYGYTF.